The clone carrying this T cell receptor (beta chain) was seen many times. Its target is unknown. These data come from a study of early T cells in non-severe SARS-CoV-2 infection. On the study more broadly: Bulk RNA from unsorted whole blood was sequenced; chains were unpaired. General study results and limits: VDJdb-based annotation leaned toward anti-spike CD8 responses and missed private and CD4 specificities.

As part of library construction, unique molecular identifiers were attached to individual cDNA molecules. One entry per CDR3 protein, called by TCRdb with MiXCR from the 5' RACE reads. The table shows tens of thousands of distinct CDR3 sequences, with about 5% occurring only once. CDR1 is SGHTA and CDR2 is FQGNSA in the germline V gene. The CDR3 extends over 16 amino acids. V shed 4 bases and J 3 bases; nucleotides not matched to a gene: 7. The TCR comes from an adult who was a healthcare worker with PCR-confirmed SARS-CoV-2 infection or an uninfected control (not recorded which). J is TRBJ2-2 and V is TRBV7-2; 8 bases match TRBD2. Sequenced: whole blood. CDR3 nucleotide sequence: TGTGCCAGCAGCTGGCGTTTCGGGAGGGACACCGGGGAGCTGTTTTTT. This translates into CASSWRFGRDTGELFF.